This T cell receptor beta chain was observed in a study of CD8 T cells in Susac syndrome. RNA was extracted with the RNeasy kit, and a quantity of about 0.5 to 1 ug was reverse transcribed using random hexamers. With immunoSEQ multiplex PCR, TCR beta CDR3 was amplified across 54 Vbeta and 13 Jbeta. TCRdb re-called the immunoSEQ multiplex PCR reads through MiXCR, storing one row per CDR3 protein. The sample has around 220,000 distinct CDR3 sequences, more than 85% seen once. Trimming pared 2 bases from V and 0 bases from J, leaving 20 bases between. The CDR3 is 18 amino acids. From germline, CDR1 is LGHDT and CDR2 YNNKEL (reference sequence). Sequencing of TCR beta covered CD8+ and CD4+ T cells obtained from blood. Multiple sclerosis controls were treatment-naive patients with stable or active relapsing-remitting disease. TEMRA cells were enriched by FACS, and CD4+ and CD8+ T cells were negatively isolated.

The chain joins TRBV3-1 to TRBJ2-7; D is uncertain. Input material: CD8+ T cells from PBMCs. This receptor was identified in a human donor with multiple sclerosis. As DNA, the CDR3 is TGTGCCAGCAGCCAAAGGGTTGGGCCAACCCTGACCTCCTACGAGCAGTACTTC. Translating it yields CASSQRVGPTLTSYEQYF.